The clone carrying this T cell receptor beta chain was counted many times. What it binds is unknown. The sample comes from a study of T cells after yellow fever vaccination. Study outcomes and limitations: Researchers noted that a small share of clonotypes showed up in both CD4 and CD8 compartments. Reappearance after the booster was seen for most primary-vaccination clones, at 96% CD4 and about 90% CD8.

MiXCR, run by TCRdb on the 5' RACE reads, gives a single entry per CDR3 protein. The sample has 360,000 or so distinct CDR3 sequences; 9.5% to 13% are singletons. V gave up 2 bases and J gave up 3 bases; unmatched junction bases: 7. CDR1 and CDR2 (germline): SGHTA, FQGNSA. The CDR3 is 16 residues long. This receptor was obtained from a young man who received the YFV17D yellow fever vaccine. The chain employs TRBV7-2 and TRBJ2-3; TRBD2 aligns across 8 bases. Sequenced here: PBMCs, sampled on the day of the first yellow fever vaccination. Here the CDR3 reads CASSLSGGDWTDTQYF. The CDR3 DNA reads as TGTGCCAGCAGCTTATCGGGGGGGGACTGGACAGATACGCAGTATTTT.